A selection of T cell receptor beta chains follows, all from one sample in a study of shared clonotypes between healthy human individuals. Only in-frame clones appear in the TCRdb table, and some are missing; sequencing was by immunoSEQ multiplex PCR. Here the sample spans about 1,500,000 clones, over 95% being singletons. What was sequenced was naive CD4+ T cells sorted from blood. These TCRs come from a man aged 25-40 years in good health. CDR3s include the opening cysteine and the closing phenylalanine or tryptophan. A D gene is named only where the DNA matches it firmly. The size of a clone is reported for some rows only, either as once, few or many, or as a class for expanded clones.

>TRBV11-2|TRBJ2-6|.|.
TGTGCCAGCAGCCCAAAGCAACAAAGTCGGGCCAACGTCCTGACTTTC
CASSPKQQSRANVLTF
>TRBV27|TRBJ2-7|.|once
TGTGCCAGCAGTTTTTTTCGGGGGGCTAACTACGAGCAGTACTTC
CASSFFRGANYEQYF
>TRBV11-2|TRBJ2-5|.|.
TGTGCCAGCAGCTTAGGGAGGCAAGAGACCCAGTACTTC
CASSLGRQETQYF
>TRBV29-1|TRBJ2-2|TRBD1|.
TGCAGCGTGAAGGACAGGGGGTCCGGGGAGCTGTTTTTT
CSVKDRGSGELFF
>TRBV7-3|TRBJ2-7|TRBD1|.
TGTGCCAGCAGCTTGACAGGGGGCTGGAACGAGCAGTACTTC
CASSLTGGWNEQYF
>TRBV5-1|TRBJ2-4|.|.
TGCGCCAGCAGCTCCTCAGGGTTTACCATTCAGTACTTC
CASSSSGFTIQYF
>TRBV21-1|TRBJ1-4|.|few
TGTGCCAGCCCCAGCCAGCTGAATGAAAAACTGTTTTTT
CASPSQLNEKLFF
>TRBV30|TRBJ2-5|TRBD1|.
TGTGCCTGGAGTAGACAGGGCCAGACCCAGTACTTC
CAWSRQGQTQYF
>TRBV18|TRBJ2-3|.|.
TGTGCCAGCTCACCGGCGTGGCGGGATACGCAGTATTTT
CASSPAWRDTQYF
>TRBV5-6|TRBJ2-1|.|.
TGTGCCAGCAGCTTCGTGGGAAGGCTTAAATCGGACAATGAGCAGTTCTTC
CASSFVGRLKSDNEQFF
>TRBV4-2|TRBJ2-5|TRBD2|.
TGTGCCAGCAGCCGCTCGACAGCGGGAGGTGAGGAGACCCAGTACTTC
CASSRSTAGGEETQYF
>TRBV7-8|TRBJ2-1|.|.
TGTGCCAGCAGCTTAGTCAGGAACTCGGCCCTCAATGAGCAGTTCTTC
CASSLVRNSALNEQFF
>TRBV4-1|TRBJ2-3|.|.
TGCGCCAGCAGCCAAGATCAGGAGGGCCAGGGGGGCACAGATACGCAGTATTTT
CASSQDQEGQGGTDTQYF
>TRBV6-5|TRBJ2-3|.|.
TGTGCCAGCAGTTATGGAGGGGGCACAGATACGCAGTATTTT
CASSYGGGTDTQYF
>TRBV10-3|TRBJ1-5|TRBD1|.
TGTGCCATCAGCCTCGACAGGGGCCATCAGCCCCAGCATTTT
CAISLDRGHQPQHF
>TRBV5-4|TRBJ1-4|.|.
TGTGCCAGCAGCTTGAGGTCCGCACTTAGGTTGGGTGAAAAACTGTTTTTT
CASSLRSALRLGEKLFF
>TRBV6-1|TRBJ1-5|.|once
TGTGCCAGCAGTCTCCAGGGAGGCAATCAGCCCCAGCATTTT
CASSLQGGNQPQHF